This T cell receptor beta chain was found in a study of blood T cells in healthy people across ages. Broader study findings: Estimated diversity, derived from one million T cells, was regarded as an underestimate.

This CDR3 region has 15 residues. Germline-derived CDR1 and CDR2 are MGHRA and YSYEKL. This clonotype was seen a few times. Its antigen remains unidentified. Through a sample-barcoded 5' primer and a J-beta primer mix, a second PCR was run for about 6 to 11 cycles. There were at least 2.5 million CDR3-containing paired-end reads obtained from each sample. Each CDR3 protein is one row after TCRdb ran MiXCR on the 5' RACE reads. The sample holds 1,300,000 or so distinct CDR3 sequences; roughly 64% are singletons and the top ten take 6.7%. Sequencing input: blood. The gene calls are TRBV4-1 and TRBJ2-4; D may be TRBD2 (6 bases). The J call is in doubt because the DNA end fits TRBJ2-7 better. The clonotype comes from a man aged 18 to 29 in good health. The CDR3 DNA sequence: TGCGCCAGCAGCCAAGAACTAGGGACTTACTACGAGCAGTACTTC. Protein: CASSQELGTYYEQYF.